The rows below give T cell receptor beta chains drawn from one sample of a study of cytomegalovirus exposure and HLA in healthy donors. Some clones are missing from TCRdb's copy, which holds only in-frame ones; the method was immunoSEQ multiplex PCR. This sample's clone table lists about 130,000 clones. The specimen was PBMCs. The receptors come from a young man in good health and CMV-seronegative. Each CDR3 is given with its conserved first and last residue. D genes are given only for firm matches.

V gene	J gene	D gene	CDR3 DNA	CDR3 protein
TRBV5-1	TRBJ2-7	TRBD1	TGCGCCAGCAGGGGGACAGGATTAGGCGAGCAGTACTTC	CASRGTGLGEQYF
TRBV5-1	TRBJ1-4	NA	TGCGCCAGCAGCTTAATGGGGGCGCGGGATGAAAAACTGTTTTTT	CASSLMGARDEKLFF
TRBV5-1	TRBJ2-6	NA	TGCGCCAGCACCTTTTACTCTGGGGCCAACGTCCTGACTTTC	CASTFYSGANVLTF
TRBV27	TRBJ1-1	NA	TGTGCCAGCAGTTTATCGGGGGCAGCCCCCACTGAAGCTTTCTTT	CASSLSGAAPTEAFF
TRBV18	TRBJ1-1	TRBD1	TGTGCCAGCTCACCACCCAGGACAGGGTTTAACACTGAAGCTTTCTTT	CASSPPRTGFNTEAFF
TRBV14	TRBJ2-3	TRBD2	TGTGCCAGCAGCCAAGCGGCGGGAGCAACAGATACGCAGTATTTT	CASSQAAGATDTQYF
TRBV6-6	TRBJ2-1	TRBD1	TGTGCCAGCAGCTGGACAGGGGATTACAATGAGCAGTTCTTC	CASSWTGDYNEQFF
TRBV11-3	TRBJ2-7	NA	TGTGCCAGCAGCCTAGGACCCGGGGACGAGCAGTACTTC	CASSLGPGDEQYF
TRBV29-1	TRBJ2-5	TRBD2	TGCAGCGTTGCTAGCCGACTAGCGGGAGGTTCAAAGACCCAGTACTTC	CSVASRLAGGSKTQYF
TRBV2	TRBJ2-1	TRBD2	TGTGCCAGCTTCAAAACTAGCGTGAACAATGAGCAGTTCTTC	CASFKTSVNNEQFF
TRBV9	TRBJ2-3	NA	TGTGCCAGCAGCGTAGGACCAGCGCCAGCAGTCGATACGCAGTATTTT	CASSVGPAPAVDTQYF
TRBV9	TRBJ1-3	TRBD1	TGTGCCAGCAGCTTCCGGGACAGGGGCCCTGGAAACACCATATATTTT	CASSFRDRGPGNTIYF
TRBV2	TRBJ1-5	NA	TGTGCCAGCAGTGTTGGCAGGGGAGACAATCAGCCCCAGCATTTT	CASSVGRGDNQPQHF
TRBV7-6	TRBJ2-5	NA	TGTGCCAGCAGCGCCCCCGCGGAGACCCAGTACTTC	CASSAPAETQYF
TRBV11-2	TRBJ2-6	TRBD2	TGTGCCAGCAGCTCCCGGGGGGGAGGCGTCAACGTCCTGACTTTC	CASSSRGGGVNVLTF
TRBV5-1	TRBJ2-2	TRBD2	TGCGCCAGCAGCGCTAGCGGATCCCTTACCGGGGAGCTGTTTTTT	CASSASGSLTGELFF
TRBV19	TRBJ2-1	TRBD2	TGTGCCAGTAGTATACACACAGCGGGGGAGCAGTTCTTC	CASSIHTAGEQFF
TRBV5-4	TRBJ1-1	NA	TGTGCCAGCAGCCGGCCGGGACAAGGGGAAGGGAACACTGAAGCTTTCTTT	CASSRPGQGEGNTEAFF
TRBV7-6	TRBJ2-7	TRBD1	TGTGCCAGCAGCTTGGACAGGGACGTTAGAGGACCCTACGAGCAGTACTTC	CASSLDRDVRGPYEQYF
TRBV19	TRBJ2-2	TRBD2	TGTGCCAGTACCGCAGCGGGAGGCCCTAGCGGGGAGCTGTTTTTT	CASTAAGGPSGELFF